This entry lists 6 T cell receptor beta chains sequenced from one sample in a study of cytomegalovirus exposure and HLA in healthy donors. It was with 60 Vbeta and 13 Jbeta primers that the PCR ran. Some clones are missing from TCRdb's copy, which holds only in-frame ones; the method was immunoSEQ multiplex PCR. The sample gives under 200,000 clones, around 78% of which show up once; around an eighth is in the top ten. The specimen sequenced was PBMCs. These receptors were obtained from a woman between 25 and 40 years old in good health and CMV-seropositive.

This clone was seen more than once but under ten times. The chain combines TRBV6-5 with TRBJ1-3, with D unclear. CDR3 length equals 14 residues. The V and J ends lost 7 bases and 4 bases respectively, with 14 bases between them. Per the germline V gene, CDR1 is MNHEY and CDR2 is SVGAGI. The CDR3 DNA reads TGTGCCAGCACTCCAGACATGTCAGGAAACACCATATATTTT. Its protein is CASTPDMSGNTIYF.

The chain couples TRBV5-6 to TRBJ2-3, with 8 bases lining up with TRBD1. This CDR3 comprises 15 residues. Trimming at V came to 0 bases and at J to 7 bases, leaving 7 bases not matched to a gene. The V gene's germline CDR1 is SGHDT and CDR2 YYEEEE. The CDR3 reads CASSLVRQGKNTQYF. The CDR3 DNA follows: TGTGCCAGCAGCTTGGTGAGACAGGGGAAAAATACGCAGTATTTT. Using reference TRBV5-6 and TRBJ2-3 for the parts outside the CDR3, the full variable domain is DAGVTQSPTHLIKTRGQQVTLRCSPKSGHDTVSWYQQALGQGPQFIFQYYEEEERQRGNFPDRFSGHQFPNYSSELNVNALLLGDSALYLCASSLVRQGKNTQYFGPGTRLTVL.

The chain uses TRBV7-2 and TRBJ2-1; D unresolved. Looked up from germline, CDR1 is SGHTA and CDR2 is FQGNSA. The CDR3 consists of 12 residues. V was cut by 2 bases and J by 8 bases, with 7 bases left in between. The CDR3 DNA is TGTGCCAGCAGCTTAAGGAGAGATGAGCAGTTCTTC. It translates to CASSLRRDEQFF.

The chain has TRBV28 and TRBJ1-4, with no clear D. This CDR3 contains 13 residues. Looked up from germline, CDR1 is MDHEN and CDR2 is SYDVKM. V was shortened by 6 bases and J by 7 bases, with 12 bases between the two germline ends. The CDR3 nucleotides read TGTGCCAGCAGCAACTCCCCGGGTGAAAAACTGTTTTTT. This translates into CASSNSPGEKLFF.

This clone was detected only a few times. This rearrangement joins TRBV6-1 to TRBJ1-2; 7 bases line up with TRBD1. Trimming cost V 5 bases and J 7 bases; bases outside gene matches: 7. The CDR3 has 13 amino acids. Germline V gene data show CDR1 as MNHNS and CDR2 as SASEGT. CDR3 loop: CASSSLPGGGYTF. The CDR3, as DNA: TGTGCCAGCAGTTCCCTTCCAGGGGGTGGCTACACCTTC.

This chain's CDR3 is CASSRTGGADGYTF. As DNA, the CDR3 is TGTGCCAGCAGCCGGACCGGGGGGGCTGATGGCTACACCTTC. V and J are TRBV4-2 and TRBJ1-2; D might be TRBD1 (6 bases). Germline CDR1 reads LGHNA; CDR2 reads YNFKEQ. Trimming left V 4 bases short and J 6 bases short, with 15 bases between. CDR3 length: 14 amino acids.